This TCR beta chain was documented in a study of identical twins. The CDR3 extends over 15 amino acids. In germline, CDR1 is SGDLS, CDR2 YYNGEE. The V gene end was trimmed by 1 base and the J gene end by 9 bases; junction bases not matched to a gene: 10. TCRdb passed the 5' RACE reads through MiXCR, listing each CDR3 protein once. The sample holds about 530,000 distinct CDR3 sequences, around 22% seen once. These data also featured in a second study, about yellow fever vaccine responses in identical twins.

The clonotype was recovered from a woman in her late teens or twenties in good health. The chain couples TRBV9 to TRBJ2-1; 7 bases line up with TRBD2. The sequenced sample consisted of CD4+ T cells sorted from blood. The CDR3 region is CASSVLEGGPVEQFF. CDR3 coding DNA: TGTGCCAGCAGCGTACTCGAGGGAGGGCCCGTTGAGCAGTTCTTC.